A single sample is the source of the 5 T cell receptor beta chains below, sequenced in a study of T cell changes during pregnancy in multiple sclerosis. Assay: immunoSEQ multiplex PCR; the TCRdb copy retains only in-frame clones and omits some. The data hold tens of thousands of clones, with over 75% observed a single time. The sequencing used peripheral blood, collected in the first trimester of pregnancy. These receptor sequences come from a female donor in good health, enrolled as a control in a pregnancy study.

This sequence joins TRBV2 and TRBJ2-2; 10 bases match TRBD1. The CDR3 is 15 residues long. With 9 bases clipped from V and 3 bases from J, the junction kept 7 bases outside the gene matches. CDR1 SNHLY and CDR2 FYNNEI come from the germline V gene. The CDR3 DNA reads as TGTGCCAGGAGCTCCGGGACAGGGGACACCGGGGAGCTGTTTTTT. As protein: CARSSGTGDTGELFF.

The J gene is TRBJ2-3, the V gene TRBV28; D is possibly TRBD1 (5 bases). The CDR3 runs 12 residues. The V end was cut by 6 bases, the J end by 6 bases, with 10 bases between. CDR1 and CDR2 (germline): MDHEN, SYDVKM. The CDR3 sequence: CASSSGSDTQYF. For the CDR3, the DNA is TGTGCCAGCAGCTCAGGGTCGGATACGCAGTATTTT.

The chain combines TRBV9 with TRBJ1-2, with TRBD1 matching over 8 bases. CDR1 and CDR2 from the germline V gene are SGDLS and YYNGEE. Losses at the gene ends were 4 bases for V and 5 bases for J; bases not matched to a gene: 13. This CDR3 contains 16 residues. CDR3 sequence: CASSPQDRARPYGYTF. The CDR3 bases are TGTGCCAGCAGCCCCCAGGACAGGGCCCGTCCTTATGGCTACACCTTC.

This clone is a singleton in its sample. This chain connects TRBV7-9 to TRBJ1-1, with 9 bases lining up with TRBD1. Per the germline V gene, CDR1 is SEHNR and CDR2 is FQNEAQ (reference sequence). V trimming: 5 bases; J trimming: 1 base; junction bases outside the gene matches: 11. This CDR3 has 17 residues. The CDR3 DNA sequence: TGTGCCAGCAGCCTCCTAGGGACAGGGAGGGAGAACACTGAAGCTTTCTTT. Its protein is CASSLLGTGRENTEAFF.

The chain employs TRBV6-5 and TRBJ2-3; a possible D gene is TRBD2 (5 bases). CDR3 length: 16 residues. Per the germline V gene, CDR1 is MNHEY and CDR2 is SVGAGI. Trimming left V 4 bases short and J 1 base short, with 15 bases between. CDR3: CASSSIGERGTDTQYF. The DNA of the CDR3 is TGTGCCAGCAGTTCCATAGGAGAGAGGGGCACAGATACGCAGTATTTT.